This T cell receptor beta chain emerged from a study of cytomegalovirus exposure and HLA in healthy donors. The overall study: Researchers found that roughly 81% of some 400 genotyped donors fell within the Caucasian-associated ancestry cluster.

General study findings and limits: Earlier findings revealed that most TCR beta V segments proved productive either about 90% or about 30% of the time.

PCR employed 60 Vbeta and 13 Jbeta primers. Sequencing used immunoSEQ multiplex PCR; TCRdb keeps in-frame clones, though not all of them. The data show about 140,000 clones, about 80% seen once. This CDR3 is 16 amino acids long. Trimming took off 6 bases at V and 10 bases at J, with 25 bases between the two ends. Germline V lookup: CDR1 SGHAT, CDR2 FQNNGV. Of note for this clone: Its antigen remains unidentified. Other DNA sequences in this sample translate to the same CDR3.

The specimen sequenced was PBMCs. The chain uses TRBV11-2 and TRBJ1-3; D remains ambiguous. The clonotype comes from a woman aged 35 to 49 in good health and CMV-seronegative. The CDR3 loop is CASSQEVGNHYTTIYF. The CDR3 DNA is TGTGCCAGCAGTCAAGAGGTCGGGAACCACTACACTACCATATATTTT.